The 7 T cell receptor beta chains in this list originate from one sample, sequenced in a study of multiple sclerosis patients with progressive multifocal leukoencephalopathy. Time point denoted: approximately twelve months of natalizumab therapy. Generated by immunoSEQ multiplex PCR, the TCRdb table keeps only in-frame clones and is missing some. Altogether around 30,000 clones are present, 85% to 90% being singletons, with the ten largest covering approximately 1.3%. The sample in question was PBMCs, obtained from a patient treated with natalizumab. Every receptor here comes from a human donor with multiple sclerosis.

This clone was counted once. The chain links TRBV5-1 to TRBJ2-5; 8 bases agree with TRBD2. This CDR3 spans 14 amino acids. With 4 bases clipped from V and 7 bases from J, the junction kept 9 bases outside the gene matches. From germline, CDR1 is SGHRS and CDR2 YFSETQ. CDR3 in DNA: TGCGCCAGCAGCCGATCTACTAGCGGAGGGACCCAGTACTTC. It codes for CASSRSTSGGTQYF.

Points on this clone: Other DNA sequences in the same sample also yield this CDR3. The CDR3 DNA is TGTGCCAGCAGCTTGGCACAGGGGGCGCGGGAGACCCAGTACTTC. It is translated as CASSLAQGARETQYF. The chain combines TRBV7-9 with TRBJ2-5, with 9 nucleotides matching TRBD1. Germline loops: CDR1 SEHNR, CDR2 FQNEAQ (reference sequence). The CDR3 consists of 15 residues. V lost 3 bases, J lost 5 bases, and 7 bases stayed unmatched.

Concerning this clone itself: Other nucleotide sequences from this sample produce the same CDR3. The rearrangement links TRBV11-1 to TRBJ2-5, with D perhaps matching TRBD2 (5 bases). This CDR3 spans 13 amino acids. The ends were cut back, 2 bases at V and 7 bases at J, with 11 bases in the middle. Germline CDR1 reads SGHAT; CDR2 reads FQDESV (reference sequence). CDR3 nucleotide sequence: TGTGCCAGCAGCTTATGGACGGAGGTGACCCAGTACTTC. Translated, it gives CASSLWTEVTQYF.

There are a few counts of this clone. Written as DNA, the CDR3 is TGTGCCAGCAGCTCAGCTAGGGGAGGGCGGGGCGATACCTACGAGCAGTACTTC. It yields the protein CASSSARGGRGDTYEQYF. The genes are TRBV7-8 and TRBJ2-7; 7 bases fit TRBD2. V lost 4 bases, J lost 2 bases, and 17 bases stayed unmatched. In germline, CDR1 is SGHVS, CDR2 FQNEAQ. The CDR3 runs to 18 residues.

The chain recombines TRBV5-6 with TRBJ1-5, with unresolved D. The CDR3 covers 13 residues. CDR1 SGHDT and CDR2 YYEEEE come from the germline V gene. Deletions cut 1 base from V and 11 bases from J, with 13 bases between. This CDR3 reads CASSLYGKGTQHF. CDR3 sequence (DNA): TGTGCCAGCAGCTTGTACGGGAAGGGTACCCAGCATTTT.

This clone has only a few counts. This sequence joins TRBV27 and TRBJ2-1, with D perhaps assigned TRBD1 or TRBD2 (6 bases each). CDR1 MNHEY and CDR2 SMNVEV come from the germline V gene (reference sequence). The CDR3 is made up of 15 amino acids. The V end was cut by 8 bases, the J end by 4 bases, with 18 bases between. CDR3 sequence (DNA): TGTGCCAGCCATCCGGGGGCGGGGCCTTACAATGAGCAGTTCTTC. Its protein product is CASHPGAGPYNEQFF.

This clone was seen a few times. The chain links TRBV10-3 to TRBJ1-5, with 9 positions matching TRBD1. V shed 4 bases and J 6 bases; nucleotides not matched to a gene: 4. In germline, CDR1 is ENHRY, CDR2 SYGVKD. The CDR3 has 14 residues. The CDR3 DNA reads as TGTGCCATCAGTGGGGACAGGGCAATTCAGCCCCAGCATTTT. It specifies CAISGDRAIQPQHF.